This TCR beta chain was profiled in a study of CD8+ T cells in alopecia areata. The study, taken as a whole, reports: Patients showed less clear TCR sequence sharing than mice, possibly partly because of HLA diversity. Clonality exceeded that of normal scalp in lesional scalp, most notably in alopecia totalis/universalis.

Sorting separated CD4+ and CD8+ T cells out of PBMCs. Points on this clone: Its antigen is unidentified.

In each case, RNA was isolated and then reverse transcribed into cDNA as the sequencing template. Using immunoSEQ multiplex PCR, the repertoire was profiled, and TCRdb retains in-frame clones only, with some absent. The top ten clones hold 4.5% to 6% of a sample with over 150,000 clones, more than 55% of them seen once. The receptor's source is a human donor in good health. Input material: CD8+ T cells sorted from blood.

The CDR3 DNA reads as TGTGCCAGCAGCGTAGACGAGCAGTACTTC. It yields the protein CASSVDEQYF. V usage is TRBV9 and J usage is TRBJ2-7; D unresolved. CDR1 and CDR2 from the germline V gene are SGDLS and YYNGEE. This CDR3 is 10 amino acids long. V was shortened by 0 bases and J by 5 bases, with 0 bases between the two germline ends.